This T cell receptor beta chain was sequenced for a study of monozygotic twins with inflammatory bowel disease. Both TCRalpha and TCRbeta cDNA were subjected to two nested PCRs lasting around 15 and 10 cycles. TCRdb re-called the 5' RACE reads; every CDR3 protein appears as one record, without DNA. Its clone listing holds 300,000 to 400,000 distinct CDR3 sequences. The authors isolated total RNA from whole blood without sorting T cells. The TCR originated in a human donor with ulcerative colitis or Crohn's disease, or a healthy co-twin of an affected twin (not recorded which). Material for sequencing was blood.

The CDR3 region is CAWSERHYGYTF. The chain couples TRBV30 to TRBJ1-2. The CDR3 is 12 residues long. CDR1 and CDR2 (germline): GTSNPN, SVGIG (reference sequence).